The clone carrying this T cell receptor (beta chain) was seen a handful of times. Its antigen remains unknown. This sample is drawn from a study of T-cell memory formation after mild COVID-19. TCRdb re-called the 5' RACE reads through MiXCR, storing one row per CDR3 protein. Found here are almost 350,000 distinct CDR3 sequences, 20% to 25% of them singletons; the top ten hold 20% to 25%. Study observations and caveats: Clones contracting day 15 to 85 were balanced CD4/CD8; later expanders leaned CD4+. The SARS-CoV-2 specificity of second-wave clones reaching peak at day 37 remained unverified.

With 0 bases removed from V and 6 bases from J, the gap between germline ends came to 8 bases. This CDR3 has 13 amino acids. Germline lookup yields CDR1 LGHNA and CDR2 YNFKEQ. The source material was PBMCs or a T cell subset sorted from them (not recorded which). The source is a man aged 18 to 35 who had mild COVID-19 (a few samples of this study predate the infection). Cell type and time point are not known. The chain joins TRBV4-2 to TRBJ1-2; no definite D call. The CDR3 reads CASSQETQNGYTF. CDR3 bases: TGTGCCAGCAGCCAAGAAACCCAGAATGGCTACACCTTC.